This is a list of T cell receptor beta chains from one sample in a study of blood T cell repertoires in COVID-19. The protocol was immunoSEQ multiplex PCR, while the TCRdb copy is restricted to in-frame clones and leaves out a portion. The profile shows around 26,000 clones, around nine tenths of them singletons. The source material was peripheral blood. The receptor source for this set is a human donor with active COVID-19. The donor label of this sample is uncertain. CDR3s include the opening cysteine and the closing phenylalanine or tryptophan. The order of the fields is CDR3 DNA, CDR3 protein, CDR3 length, clone size, J gene, D gene, V gene. D genes are given only for firm matches. The listing skips clone size in some rows; elsewhere it reads once, few, many or a size class.

TGTGCCAGCAGCCTAACAGGGCGCGGAAACACCATATATTTT,CASSLTGRGNTIYF,14,once,TRBJ1-3,.,TRBV7-9
TGTGCCAGCAGCTTGGACCCAGGGGGCTACAATGAGCAGTTCTTC,CASSLDPGGYNEQFF,15,.,TRBJ2-1,TRBD1,TRBV5-6
TGTGCCTGGAGTGTACCGAGGTCCTCCTATGGCTACACCTTC,CAWSVPRSSYGYTF,14,medium-sized,TRBJ1-2,.,TRBV30
TGTGCCAGCAGTCCCCCTGGGACAGGCGGGCGGGTGGACGAGCAGTACTTC,CASSPPGTGGRVDEQYF,17,.,TRBJ2-7,TRBD1,TRBV28
TGTGCCCTGTCCGGGAGTCTGGGGACCGGGGAGCTGTTTTTT,CALSGSLGTGELFF,14,.,TRBJ2-2,.,TRBV30
TGTGCCAGCAGGCAGGGGATTTACGAGCAGTACTTC,CASRQGIYEQYF,12,.,TRBJ2-7,.,TRBV6-5
TGTGCCTGTGGCGGGAGTTTAGATACGCAGTATTTT,CACGGSLDTQYF,12,.,TRBJ2-3,TRBD2,TRBV30
TGTGCCAGCAATACCTGGACAGGGAACAATCAGCCCCAGCATTTT,CASNTWTGNNQPQHF,15,medium-sized,TRBJ1-5,TRBD1,TRBV28
TGTGCCAGCAGCTCCCGGGACGGGAGTTACGAGCAGTACTTC,CASSSRDGSYEQYF,14,.,TRBJ2-7,.,TRBV7-8
TGCAGTGCTAGTTCTATCTCTGGGGCCAACGTCCTGACTTTC,CSASSISGANVLTF,14,.,TRBJ2-6,.,TRBV20-1
TGTGCCACCAGTGAGCTACAGGGGGTGAACTGTTACACCTTC,CATSELQGVNCYTF,14,once,TRBJ1-2,TRBD1,TRBV24-1
TGTGCCAGAAGCCCCACCGCGGGGCGCAAACCCTACGAGCAGTACTTC,CARSPTAGRKPYEQYF,16,once,TRBJ2-7,.,TRBV7-5
TGTGCCAGCAGGCCGATAGCCATCTCCGGGGAGCTGTTTTTT,CASRPIAISGELFF,14,.,TRBJ2-2,.,TRBV6-5
TGTGCTAGCGGGGGCGACCAAGAGACCCAGTACTTC,CASGGDQETQYF,12,few,TRBJ2-5,TRBD2,TRBV7-7
TGCGCCAGCAGGTGGAGAGACAGGGGGGACGAGCAGTACTTC,CASRWRDRGDEQYF,14,.,TRBJ2-7,TRBD1,TRBV5-1
TGTGCCAGCAGCCACCGGAGTCTGCTAGCGGGAGGCGGAACGCAGTATTTT,CASSHRSLLAGGGTQYF,17,.,TRBJ2-3,TRBD2,TRBV11-2
TGTGCCAGCAGCGTAGGTGGCGGGCACGAGCAGTACTTC,CASSVGGGHEQYF,13,.,TRBJ2-7,.,TRBV9
TGTGCCTCAGGTTACACGCACCAAGAGACCCAGTACTTC,CASGYTHQETQYF,13,.,TRBJ2-5,.,TRBV10-3
TGTGCCAGTAGTATCTGGCGGGGGCCAGATACGCAGTATTTT,CASSIWRGPDTQYF,14,.,TRBJ2-3,.,TRBV19
TGTGCCAGCAGCTTAGCACAGGGGCCTGAGCAGTTCTTC,CASSLAQGPEQFF,13,.,TRBJ2-1,TRBD1,TRBV7-8
TGTGCCAGCAGCTTCCCAACTAGCGTTGAGCAGTTCTTC,CASSFPTSVEQFF,13,.,TRBJ2-1,TRBD2,TRBV7-9
TGCGCCAGCAGCCAAGATTGGCTAGCGGAGTACAATGAGCAGTTCTTC,CASSQDWLAEYNEQFF,16,.,TRBJ2-1,TRBD2,TRBV4-3
TGTGCCAGCAGCTTATCTGGGGGGAGGAACAATGAGCAGTTCTTC,CASSLSGGRNNEQFF,15,.,TRBJ2-1,.,TRBV7-9
TGTGCCAGCAGCCCCCCTAGCGGGAGGGCCGCAGATACGCAGTATTTT,CASSPPSGRAADTQYF,16,.,TRBJ2-3,TRBD2,TRBV3-1/TRBV3-2
TGTGCCAGTAGTAGCAGCGCGGGGCCTCGAACCTACGAGCAGTACTTC,CASSSSAGPRTYEQYF,16,.,TRBJ2-7,.,TRBV19
TGTGCCAGCAGTAACACACCCGAGACCCAGTACTTC,CASSNTPETQYF,12,.,TRBJ2-5,.,TRBV12-3/TRBV12-4
TGTGCCAGCAGCAGGTATATACAGGGGCGCAATGAGCAGTTCTTC,CASSRYIQGRNEQFF,15,.,TRBJ2-1,TRBD1,TRBV6-5
TGCAGCGTGGGGGGACAGGATCAGCCCCAGCATTTT,CSVGGQDQPQHF,12,.,TRBJ1-5,TRBD1,TRBV29-1
TGTGCCAGCAGTGAATACAGGACTACTAGCACAGATACGCAGTATTTT,CASSEYRTTSTDTQYF,16,.,TRBJ2-3,.,TRBV25-1
TGTGCCAGCAGCGCCCCTAGCGGGGATACGCAGTATTTT,CASSAPSGDTQYF,13,.,TRBJ2-3,TRBD2,TRBV9
TGCGCCAGCAGCTTGGACGGGACAGGAAATGAAAAACTGTTTTTT,CASSLDGTGNEKLFF,15,.,TRBJ1-4,TRBD1,TRBV5-1
TGTGCCAGCAGCTTAGGGCGGGAGGCTCGAGTAGATGAGCAGTTCTTC,CASSLGREARVDEQFF,16,.,TRBJ2-1,TRBD2,TRBV11-3
TGCGCCAGCAGCGGGACAGGGGGGACCGGGGAGCTGTTTTTT,CASSGTGGTGELFF,14,few,TRBJ2-2,TRBD1,TRBV5-1
TGTGCCAGCAGCCGAGGGGGACAGGAGCTCGAGCAGTACTTC,CASSRGGQELEQYF,14,.,TRBJ2-7,TRBD1,TRBV7-9
TGCAGCATTTTTGAGGCTCTCGACAGGGGGGCCTATGGCTACACCTTC,CSIFEALDRGAYGYTF,16,.,TRBJ1-2,TRBD1,TRBV29-1
TGTGCCAGCAGCCAAACTAGCGGAACCCAATACCAGCAGTACTTC,CASSQTSGTQYQQYF,15,.,TRBJ2-7,TRBD2,TRBV7-2
TGCAGCGTTGAAGATCAGTATGAGCAGTTCTTC,CSVEDQYEQFF,11,.,TRBJ2-1,.,TRBV29-1
TGTGCCCAGGAGGCAGGGGCCTACGAGCAGTACTTC,CAQEAGAYEQYF,12,.,TRBJ2-7,.,TRBV30
TGTGCCAGCAGTTATAGTTTGCGATACAATGAGCAGTTCTTC,CASSYSLRYNEQFF,14,.,TRBJ2-1,.,TRBV6-2/TRBV6-3
TGTGCCAGCAGCTACGCCCCCGGGAGCTACGAGCAGTACTTC,CASSYAPGSYEQYF,14,.,TRBJ2-7,.,TRBV7-6
TGCGCCAGCAGCCAAGGACAGGGTTACGGCGCCGGGGAGCTGTTTTTT,CASSQGQGYGAGELFF,16,.,TRBJ2-2,TRBD1,TRBV5-1
TGTGCCAGCAGCTTAGCGGTGGGACAGCACTCTGGAAACACCATATATTTT,CASSLAVGQHSGNTIYF,17,.,TRBJ1-3,TRBD1,TRBV7-8
TGTGCCAGCAGCTTCCCAGGGACAGGACAAGAGACCCAGTACTTC,CASSFPGTGQETQYF,15,.,TRBJ2-5,TRBD1,TRBV11-2
TGTGCCAGCAGCTTCCTTGTCGAAGCTAGCCCCAACACAGATACGCAGTATTTT,CASSFLVEASPNTDTQYF,18,once,TRBJ2-3,.,TRBV7-6
TGCGCCAGCAGCTCGCAACGGGGGAGCGACACTGAAGCTTTCTTT,CASSSQRGSDTEAFF,15,.,TRBJ1-1,.,TRBV5-1
TGTGCCAGCAGCCCTCCTAGGGGGCCCCAGCATTTT,CASSPPRGPQHF,12,.,TRBJ1-5,.,TRBV28
TGTGCCAGCAACCTAGACAGGGGAAGGGGGGAGCTGTTTTTT,CASNLDRGRGELFF,14,.,TRBJ2-2,TRBD1,TRBV2
TGTGCCACTAGGACAGGGAGAAACTACGAGCAGTACTTC,CATRTGRNYEQYF,13,once,TRBJ2-7,TRBD1,TRBV10-3
TGTGCCAGCAGTTCTTTGCGGGACAGGGTGACGAACACTGAAGCTTTCTTT,CASSSLRDRVTNTEAFF,17,.,TRBJ1-1,TRBD1,TRBV28